This entry concerns a single TCR beta chain. Its antigen is currently unknown. The data were taken from a study of T cells after yellow fever vaccination. Study findings and constraints: Weaker overall was a secondary response that nonetheless peaked faster, on day 5 versus 15. The booster saw the reappearance of most primary-vaccination clones (around 95% CD4, around 88% CD8). Among all clonotypes, a small share was observed in both CD4 and CD8 compartments.

Universal primer sites and UMIs were introduced during 5'RACE template-switching synthesis of TCR cDNA. In TCRdb, the 5' RACE reads were re-called with MiXCR into one record per CDR3 protein. The sample shows under 350,000 distinct CDR3 sequences, about 4% of them seen only once. CDR1 KGHSH and CDR2 LQKENI come from the germline V gene. Trimming took 2 bases from V and 5 from J, leaving 7 bases between them. This CDR3 spans 13 amino acids. This sequence joins TRBV18 and TRBJ1-5, with D uncertain. The sequencing here drew on PBMCs, taken 5 days after the yellow fever booster vaccination. The receptor's source is a man aged 18 to 35 who received the YFV17D yellow fever vaccine. CDR3 sequence: CASSPGWDQPQHF. The CDR3 DNA reads TGTGCCAGCTCACCAGGGTGGGATCAGCCCCAGCATTTT. Supplemented by reference TRBV18 and TRBJ1-5, the full variable domain reads NAGVMQNPRHLVRRRGQEARLRCSPMKGHSHVYWYRQLPEEGLKFMVYLQKENIIDESGMPKERFSAEFPKEGPSILRIQQVVRGDSAAYFCASSPGWDQPQHFGDGTRLSIL.